The 13 T cell receptor beta chains reported below all come from one sample, sequenced in a study of T-cell reconstitution after alpha-beta-depleted transplantation in children. TCRbeta library preparation incorporated unique molecular identifiers. TCRdb reanalysed the PCR reads using MiXCR and keeps one entry per CDR3 protein. The table lists hundreds of thousands of distinct CDR3 sequences, 15% to 20% of them singletons. Sequenced material: PBMCs, mostly from graft donor cells, taken 360 days after TCRalphabeta/CD19-depleted stem cell transplant. All receptors come from a boy less than two years old who had a stem cell transplant for Wiskott-Aldrich syndrome, so the T cells may come from the graft donor.

The chain is built from TRBV20-1 and TRBJ2-2; D unclear. This CDR3 comprises 15 residues. V was cut by 0 bases and J by 9 bases, with 17 bases left in between. Germline loops: CDR1 DFQATT, CDR2 SNEGSKA (reference sequence). Here the CDR3 DNA reads TGCAGTGCTAGAGATCGCAATAGGGCCTTGAGGGAGCTGTTTTTT. Encoded protein: CSARDRNRALRELFF.

There are many counts of this clonotype. The gene calls are TRBV24-1 and TRBJ2-3, with TRBD2 identical over 11 bases. J gave up 5 bases and V 9 bases, and 6 bases lay outside the gene matches. CDR1 is KGHDR and CDR2 is SFDVKD in the germline V gene. The CDR3 is 14 amino acids. Written as DNA, the CDR3 is TGTGCCACCCCCGGGACTAGCGGAAGAGATACGCAGTATTTT. Protein sequence: CATPGTSGRDTQYF.

Points on this clonotype: Being one base from a much bigger clone, this may be a read error. The V call is TRBV11-2, the J call TRBJ2-3, with D uncertain. Germline CDR1 SGHAT, CDR2 FQNNGV. The CDR3 runs to 12 residues. Trimming took 0 bases from V and 7 from J, leaving 5 bases between them. The CDR3 protein is CASSLEGYTQYF. The CDR3 DNA reads TGTGCCAGCAGCTTAGAAGGATATACGCAGTATTTT.

This clonotype appeared a few times. This chain links TRBV18 with TRBJ2-7, with a possible D match to TRBD1 (6 bases). Germline loops: CDR1 KGHSH, CDR2 LQKENI. V was shortened by 2 bases and J by 6 bases, with 17 bases between the two germline ends. The CDR3 is made up of 15 amino acids. The CDR3 sequence is CASSPVWTARREQYF. The CDR3 nucleotides are TGTGCCAGCTCACCAGTTTGGACAGCGCGGCGCGAGCAGTACTTC.

The chain is built from TRBV4-1 and TRBJ2-5, with 10 bases matching TRBD2. The germline V gene encodes CDR1 MGHRA and CDR2 YSYEKL. The CDR3 runs 15 residues. Losses at the gene ends were 4 bases for V and 2 bases for J; bases not matched to a gene: 4. The CDR3 sequence: CASSPETSGQETQYF. CDR3 sequence (DNA): TGCGCCAGCAGCCCAGAGACTAGCGGGCAAGAGACCCAGTACTTC.

The chain combines TRBV6-2 or TRBV6-3 with TRBJ2-5; 9 bases map to TRBD2. The CDR3 length is 16 residues. The V gene end was trimmed by 3 bases and the J gene end by 7 bases; junction bases not matched to a gene: 12. Germline V gene sequence: CDR1 MNHEY, CDR2 SVGEGT. The CDR3 coding sequence is TGTGCCAGCAGTTATATGGTCGTGGGACTAGCCGGGACCCAGTACTTC. Translation gives CASSYMVVGLAGTQYF.

This clonotype has just one count. The chain recombines TRBV28 with TRBJ2-6, with a possible D match to TRBD2 (7 bases). The CDR3 totals 17 residues. From germline, CDR1 is MDHEN and CDR2 SYDVKM. V dropped 7 bases and J dropped 1 base, with 17 bases sitting between them. CDR3 sequence: CASIGGGVISGANVLTF. CDR3 nucleotides: TGTGCCAGCATTGGAGGGGGGGTGATTTCTGGGGCCAACGTCCTGACTTTC.

In this sample, this clonotype turned up a few times. The CDR3 here is CASSFYTLNTEAFF. In nucleotides, the CDR3 is TGCGCCAGCAGCTTCTATACCTTGAACACTGAAGCTTTCTTT. The chain uses TRBV5-1 and TRBJ1-1; D is unclear. V was trimmed by 2 bases and J by 0 bases, leaving 8 bases between them. The CDR3 totals 14 residues. Germline loops: CDR1 SGHRS, CDR2 YFSETQ.

This clonotype showed up just a few times. The V call is TRBV4-1, the J call TRBJ2-3; D unclear. Germline lookup yields CDR1 MGHRA and CDR2 YSYEKL. There are 13 residues in the CDR3. V was trimmed by 0 bases and J by 7 bases, leaving 8 bases between them. CDR3 loop: CASSQDARHTQYF. For the CDR3, the DNA is TGCGCCAGCAGCCAAGATGCGCGGCATACGCAGTATTTT.

This clonotype was counted between two and nine times. The genes are TRBV5-5 and TRBJ2-2, with a weak D call TRBD1 (5 bases). This CDR3 region has 17 residues. CDR1 and CDR2 (germline): SGHKS, YYEKEE (reference sequence). V shed 2 bases and J shed 5 bases, with 19 bases lying between them. The CDR3 is CASSFRVAPGLTGELFF. CDR3 nucleotides: TGTGCCAGCAGCTTTAGGGTGGCGCCAGGGCTGACCGGGGAGCTGTTTTTT.

Ten or more counts support this clonotype. The chain joins TRBV12-3 or TRBV12-4 to TRBJ2-1, with D unresolved. V gave up 1 base and J gave up 2 bases, with 9 bases separating them. The CDR3 has 15 amino acids. The CDR3 DNA is TGTGCCAGCAGTTTAGGACTCCCGACCTACAATGAGCAGTTCTTC. Its translation: CASSLGLPTYNEQFF.

The V gene is TRBV9, the J gene TRBJ1-2, with 7 nucleotides matching TRBD1. Per the germline V gene, CDR1 is SGDLS and CDR2 is YYNGEE. With 5 bases clipped from V and 1 base from J, the junction kept 2 bases outside the gene matches. The CDR3 sequence is 13 residues long. The CDR3 here is CASRRDSNYGYTF. In DNA, the CDR3 is TGTGCCAGCAGGCGGGACAGTAACTATGGCTACACCTTC.

The CDR3: CASSSSPFYEQYF. The CDR3 coding sequence is TGTGCCAGCAGCTCGTCCCCTTTCTACGAGCAGTACTTC. The genes are TRBV13 and TRBJ2-7; D unclear. V lost 4 bases, J lost 3 bases, and 10 bases lay in between. This CDR3 has 13 residues. Germline assignment: CDR1 PRHDT and CDR2 FYEKMQ (reference sequence).